Following are 28 T cell receptor beta chains from one sample sequenced in a study of T-cell reconstitution after alpha-beta-depleted transplantation in children. Unique molecular identifiers were used in preparing the TCRbeta library. A single record per CDR3 protein comes from TCRdb applying MiXCR to the PCR reads. The sample comprises approximately 400,000 distinct CDR3 sequences, about a tenth of which are singletons, and over 4.5% rests with the top ten. The sequencing here drew on PBMCs from the stem cell graft donor, taken from the stem cell graft. These receptors came from a human donor who donated a stem cell graft to a child with acute myeloid leukemia.

This clonotype was recorded a few times. J is TRBJ2-7 and V is TRBV29-1, with D tentatively TRBD1 (5 bases). The V end was cut by 4 bases, the J end by 0 bases, with 10 bases between. Germline V gene data show CDR1 as SQVTM and CDR2 as ANQGSEA. The CDR3 is 13 amino acids. The CDR3, as DNA: TGCAGCGTTGCCCGGACACTCTCCTACGAGCAGTACTTC. Its translation: CSVARTLSYEQYF.

This clonotype appeared many times. The chain links TRBV29-1 to TRBJ2-1; 12 positions agree with TRBD2. With 3 bases clipped from V and 6 bases from J, the junction kept 3 bases outside the gene matches. Per the germline V gene, CDR1 is SQVTM and CDR2 is ANQGSEA. The CDR3 loop spans 14 amino acids. For the CDR3, the DNA is TGCAGCGTTGACGGACTAGCGGGGATCAATGAGCAGTTCTTC. Amino acid sequence: CSVDGLAGINEQFF.

This chain connects TRBV6-1 to TRBJ2-7; 10 nucleotides line up with TRBD2. V lost 7 bases to trimming and J lost 4 bases; unmatched junction nucleotides: 7. Per germline, CDR1 MNHNS and CDR2 SASEGT. The CDR3 sequence is 14 residues long. This CDR3 reads CASNKAGGPYEQYF. CDR3 DNA sequence: TGTGCCAGCAACAAAGCGGGAGGGCCATACGAGCAGTACTTC.

The chain combines TRBV12-3 or TRBV12-4 with TRBJ2-7; TRBD1 is a possible D gene (5 bases). This CDR3 region has 13 residues. V lost 5 bases, J lost 7 bases, and 15 bases lay in between. In DNA, the CDR3 is TGTGCCAGCAGTCATGGCTCAGGGCTGGAGCAGTACTTC. Amino acids: CASSHGSGLEQYF.

This clonotype was detected a few times. This chain joins TRBV12-3 or TRBV12-4 and TRBJ2-1, with a weak D call TRBD2 (6 bases). The CDR3 has 13 amino acids. V was trimmed by 6 bases and J by 8 bases, leaving 14 bases between them. The CDR3 spells CASRSQGGDEQFF. CDR3 coding DNA: TGTGCCAGCAGATCCCAGGGAGGCGATGAGCAGTTCTTC.

This clonotype was observed a handful of times. The chain has TRBV20-1 and TRBJ2-7, with 9 bases identical to TRBD1. There are 14 residues in the CDR3. J lost 3 bases, V lost 6 bases, and 9 bases had no gene match. CDR1 DFQATT and CDR2 SNEGSKA come from the germline V gene (reference sequence). CDR3 in DNA: TGCAGTGCCCCATCACAGGGGGCGTACTACGAGCAGTACTTC. Its protein is CSAPSQGAYYEQYF.

This clonotype showed up many times. The junction and the germline gene differ at one end; a read error may be behind it. The chain joins TRBV25-1 to TRBJ1-1; no clear D. The CDR3 sequence is 11 residues long. Looked up from germline, CDR1 is MGHDK and CDR2 is SYGVNS. The CDR3 DNA is TGTGCCAGCAGCGACGGTGGAAGGGCCTCGTTT. Translating it yields CASSDGGRASF.

This clonotype was observed many times. The chain employs TRBV7-2 and TRBJ2-5; 13 bases line up with TRBD2. Germline V gives CDR1 SGHTA, CDR2 FQGNSA. V shed 5 bases, J shed 5 bases, and the junction held 5 bases outside the gene matches. The CDR3 sequence is 15 residues long. Here the CDR3 DNA reads TGTGCCAGCAGCCGCACTAGCGGGAGGGAGGAGACCCAGTACTTC. It specifies CASSRTSGREETQYF.

This clonotype was detected a few times. V gene TRBV7-2 combines with J gene TRBJ2-7; 8 bases are a match to TRBD1. The CDR3 has 15 amino acids. Germline CDR1 is SGHTA and CDR2 is FQGNSA. V was pared by 3 bases and J by 3 bases, with 7 bases of the junction left unmatched. DNA for the CDR3: TGTGCCAGCAGCTTCTGGACAGGGACCGGCTACGAGCAGTACTTC. As protein: CASSFWTGTGYEQYF.

As regards this clonotype: This may arise from a read error, as a much more abundant clone is one base away. The chain links TRBV7-3 to TRBJ1-2; a weak D match, TRBD1 (6 bases). Deletions cut 4 bases from V and 7 bases from J, with 19 bases between. The CDR3 is 15 amino acids. Germline V gene data show CDR1 as SGHTA and CDR2 as FQGTGA. For the CDR3, the DNA is TGTGCCAGCAGCTCGACGACAGGATTGTTCGGTGGCTACACCTTC. It specifies CASSSTTGLFGGYTF.

The chain carries TRBV6-1 and TRBJ1-5; 8 bases are shared with TRBD1. This CDR3 has 13 amino acids. V dropped 6 bases and J dropped 5; count of bases not matched to a gene: 3. CDR1 and CDR2 from the germline V gene are MNHNS and SASEGT. The CDR3 region has the DNA TGTGCCAGCAGGGAGACAGGGGATCAGCCCCAGCATTTT. Protein: CASRETGDQPQHF.

This clonotype has a count of ten or more. The chain uses TRBV20-1 and TRBJ2-2; tentative D call: TRBD2 (5 bases). The CDR3 has 14 residues. Per germline, CDR1 DFQATT and CDR2 SNEGSKA (reference sequence). V shed 3 bases and J shed 7 bases, with 15 bases lying between them. CDR3 loop: CSASTPLRDGELFF. CDR3 nucleotide sequence: TGCAGTGCTAGTACCCCCCTTCGGGACGGGGAGCTGTTTTTT.

The chain has TRBV20-1 and TRBJ2-1; 7 bases align to TRBD2. V lost 0 bases and J lost 4; bases outside the gene matches: 6. Per germline, CDR1 DFQATT and CDR2 SNEGSKA (reference sequence). The CDR3 is 15 residues long. CDR3 in amino acids: CSARDLQAGYNEQFF. The CDR3 DNA is TGCAGTGCTAGAGACCTACAAGCGGGGTACAATGAGCAGTTCTTC.

This clonotype was counted many times. The chain joins TRBV20-1 to TRBJ2-5; no definite D call. Trimming removed 7 bases at V and 4 bases at J, with 16 bases between. Germline V gene lookup returns CDR1 DFQATT and CDR2 SNEGSKA (reference sequence). There are 13 residues in the CDR3. The CDR3 nucleotides read TGCAGTGGGAACACGGTAGTTGCAGAGACCCAGTACTTC. Its translation: CSGNTVVAETQYF.

In its sample, this clonotype was seen a few times. The chain recombines TRBV10-3 with TRBJ2-3; D is unresolved. V lost 6 bases and J lost 3, with 13 bases in between. Germline CDR1 and CDR2: ENHRY and SYGVKD. The CDR3 runs to 14 residues. The CDR3 nucleotides are TGTGCCATCAGGGTCGGCGGAAATACAGATACGCAGTATTTT. It specifies CAIRVGGNTDTQYF.

Only a few counts were recorded for this clonotype. The rearrangement joins TRBV5-1 to TRBJ1-1; unclear D gene. The CDR3 has 13 amino acids. Per germline, CDR1 SGHRS and CDR2 YFSETQ. V lost 7 bases and J 0 bases, leaving 10 bases between the germline ends. CDR3 protein: CASASVVNTEAFF. The CDR3 nucleotides read TGCGCCAGCGCCTCGGTCGTGAACACTGAAGCTTTCTTT.

This clonotype was picked up many times. The chain combines TRBV20-1 with TRBJ1-1, with no clear D. This CDR3 comprises 13 residues. Germline assignment: CDR1 DFQATT and CDR2 SNEGSKA (reference sequence). Trimming shortened V by 2 bases and J by 1 base, and 8 bases separated the two germline ends. As DNA, the CDR3 is TGCAGTGCTAGATGGCTAGGGAACACTGAAGCTTTCTTT. It encodes CSARWLGNTEAFF.

This clonotype has ten or more counts. The gene calls are TRBV11-3 and TRBJ2-1; 11 positions agree with TRBD2. V trimming: 1 base; J trimming: 9 bases; junction bases outside the gene matches: 26. This CDR3 region has 22 residues. The germline V gene has CDR1 SGHNT and CDR2 YENEEA. CDR3 region: CASSLGRGSASGGPGPTIEQFF. The CDR3 bases are TGTGCCAGCAGCTTAGGGAGAGGAAGCGCTAGCGGGGGGCCGGGTCCCACAATTGAGCAGTTCTTC.

This clonotype appeared a few times. The chain has TRBV7-2 and TRBJ2-5; TRBD2 matches at 12 bases. The V gene's germline CDR1 is SGHTA and CDR2 FQGNSA. The V and J ends lost 6 bases and 4 bases, in that order; junction bases with no gene match: 0. CDR3 length: 13 amino acids. The CDR3 sequence: CASRTSGRETQYF. In DNA form, the CDR3 reads TGTGCCAGCAGGACTAGCGGGAGAGAGACCCAGTACTTC.

The sample holds a few counts of this clonotype. The rearrangement joins TRBV20-1 to TRBJ1-2; 11 bases line up with TRBD1. The ends lost 6 bases at V and 3 bases at J; junction bases unmatched: 3. Germline V CDR1 and CDR2: DFQATT, SNEGSKA (reference sequence). This CDR3 region has 13 residues. The CDR3 bases are TGCAGTGCCCGGACAGGGGGCTACTATGGCTACACCTTC. Encoded protein: CSARTGGYYGYTF.

In the case of this clonotype: Germline is not matched at one junction end, which may reflect a read error. This sequence joins TRBV7-6 and TRBJ2-5; TRBD2 matches at 12 bases. Germline-derived CDR1 and CDR2 are SGHVS and FNYEAQ. The CDR3 length is 17 residues. In DNA form, the CDR3 reads TGTGCCAGTAGCTTAGAACCGACTAGCGGGGGACAAGAGACCCAGTACTTC. It is translated as CASSLEPTSGGQETQYF.

The chain joins TRBV5-1 to TRBJ2-5; perhaps TRBD1 as D (6 bases). The CDR3 loop spans 14 amino acids. Germline CDR1 SGHRS, CDR2 YFSETQ. V lost 1 base and J lost 4, with 11 bases in between. The CDR3, as DNA: TGCGCCAGCAGCTTGATCCCGACAGGAGAGACCCAGTACTTC. This gives the protein CASSLIPTGETQYF.

The J gene is TRBJ2-1, the V gene TRBV5-1, with TRBD1 matching 7 bases. V lost 7 bases and J lost 5; bases outside the gene matches: 9. CDR3 length: 14 amino acids. The germline gives CDR1 SGHRS, CDR2 YFSETQ. DNA of the CDR3: TGCGCCAGCGTAGATACCGGGACAGACAATGAGCAGTTCTTC. It encodes CASVDTGTDNEQFF.

The chain recombines TRBV29-1 with TRBJ2-2, with unresolved D. Trimming took 7 bases from V and 8 from J, leaving 8 bases between them. The germline V gene encodes CDR1 SQVTM and CDR2 ANQGSEA. The CDR3 covers 10 residues. CDR3 region: CSAMLGELFF. CDR3 nucleotide sequence: TGCAGCGCGATGCTAGGGGAGCTGTTTTTT.

This clonotype was counted between two and nine times. V and J are TRBV29-1 and TRBJ2-7; the D call may be TRBD1 or TRBD2 (6 bases each). The germline V gene encodes CDR1 SQVTM and CDR2 ANQGSEA. The V gene lost 7 bases and the J gene lost 0 bases, with 16 bases spanning the gap. The CDR3 is 14 residues long. The CDR3 here is CSAGGGPSSYEQYF. The CDR3 coding sequence is TGCAGCGCCGGAGGGGGACCCAGCTCCTACGAGCAGTACTTC.

This clonotype has just a few counts. This chain joins TRBV20-1 and TRBJ1-3, with 8 bases matching TRBD1. Germline CDR1 is DFQATT and CDR2 is SNEGSKA (reference sequence). The trim removed 5 bases at V and 2 bases at J, leaving 11 bases unmatched. The CDR3 covers 16 residues. Here the CDR3 reads CSALRTGSVAGNTIYF. Written as DNA, the CDR3 is TGCAGTGCTCTCCGGACAGGGTCCGTCGCTGGAAACACCATATATTTT.

This clonotype has just a few counts. This chain links TRBV12-3 or TRBV12-4 with TRBJ1-5; D uncertain. Between the trimmed V and J ends, which lost 4 bases and 0 bases, there was a span of 10 bases. The CDR3 totals 15 residues. The CDR3 here is CASSSRFGSNQPQHF. The CDR3 DNA is TGTGCCAGCAGTTCCCGGTTCGGTAGCAATCAGCCCCAGCATTTT.

The V call is TRBV7-8, the J call TRBJ2-5; tentative D call: TRBD2 (6 bases). The CDR3 sequence is 15 residues long. The V end lost 0 bases, the J end lost 5 bases, and 13 bases lay between the germline ends. Germline V lookup: CDR1 SGHVS, CDR2 FQNEAQ. The CDR3 DNA reads TGTGCCAGCAGCTTAGCATCGGGCGGGGATGAGACCCAGTACTTC. Translation: CASSLASGGDETQYF.